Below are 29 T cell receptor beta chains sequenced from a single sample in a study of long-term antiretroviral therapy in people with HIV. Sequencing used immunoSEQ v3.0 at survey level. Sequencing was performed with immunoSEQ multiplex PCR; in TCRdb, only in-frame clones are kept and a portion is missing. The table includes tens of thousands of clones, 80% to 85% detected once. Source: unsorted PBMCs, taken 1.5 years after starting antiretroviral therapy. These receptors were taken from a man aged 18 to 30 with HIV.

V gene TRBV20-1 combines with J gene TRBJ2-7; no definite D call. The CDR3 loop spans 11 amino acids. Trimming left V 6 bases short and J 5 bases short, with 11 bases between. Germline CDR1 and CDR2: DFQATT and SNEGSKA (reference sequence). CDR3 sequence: CSASDEDEQYF. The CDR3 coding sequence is TGCAGTGCCTCCGATGAGGACGAGCAGTACTTC.

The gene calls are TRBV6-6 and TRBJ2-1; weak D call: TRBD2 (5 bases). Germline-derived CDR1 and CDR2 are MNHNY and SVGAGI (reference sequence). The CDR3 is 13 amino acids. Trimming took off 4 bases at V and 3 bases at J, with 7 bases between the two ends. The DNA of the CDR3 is TGTGCCAGCAGTTCTCGGGACTACAATGAGCAGTTCTTC. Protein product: CASSSRDYNEQFF.

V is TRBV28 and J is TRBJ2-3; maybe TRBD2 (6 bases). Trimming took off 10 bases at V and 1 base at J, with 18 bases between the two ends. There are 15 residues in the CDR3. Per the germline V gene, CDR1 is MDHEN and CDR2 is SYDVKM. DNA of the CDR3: TGTGCCACCGGAGGGGCTAGCGCGGGCACAGATACGCAGTATTTT. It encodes CATGGASAGTDTQYF.

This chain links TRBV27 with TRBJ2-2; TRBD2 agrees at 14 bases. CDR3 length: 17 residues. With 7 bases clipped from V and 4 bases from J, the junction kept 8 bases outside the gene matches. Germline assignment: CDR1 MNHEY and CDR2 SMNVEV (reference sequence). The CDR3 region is CASTRLAGGLGTGELFF. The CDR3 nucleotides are TGTGCCAGCACTCGACTAGCGGGAGGGCTGGGCACCGGGGAGCTGTTTTTT.

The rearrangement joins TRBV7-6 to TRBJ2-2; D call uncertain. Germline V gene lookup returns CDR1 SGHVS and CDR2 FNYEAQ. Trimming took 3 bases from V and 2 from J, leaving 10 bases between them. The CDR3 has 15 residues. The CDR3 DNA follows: TGTGCCAGCAGCTTGCGGACCCAAAACACCGGGGAGCTGTTTTTT. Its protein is CASSLRTQNTGELFF.

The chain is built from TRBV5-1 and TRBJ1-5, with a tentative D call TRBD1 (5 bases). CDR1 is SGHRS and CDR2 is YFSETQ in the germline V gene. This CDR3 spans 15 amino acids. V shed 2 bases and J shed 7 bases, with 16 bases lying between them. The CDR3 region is CASSLDPGLRQPQHF. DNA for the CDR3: TGCGCCAGCAGCTTAGATCCAGGGCTAAGGCAGCCCCAGCATTTT.

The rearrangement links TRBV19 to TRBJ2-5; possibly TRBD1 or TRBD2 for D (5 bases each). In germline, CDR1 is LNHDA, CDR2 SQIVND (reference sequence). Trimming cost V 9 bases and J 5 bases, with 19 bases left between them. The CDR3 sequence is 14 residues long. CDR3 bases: TGTGCCAGCTCAGTAGTCGTTTGGGGGGAGACCCAGTACTTC. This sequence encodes CASSVVVWGETQYF.

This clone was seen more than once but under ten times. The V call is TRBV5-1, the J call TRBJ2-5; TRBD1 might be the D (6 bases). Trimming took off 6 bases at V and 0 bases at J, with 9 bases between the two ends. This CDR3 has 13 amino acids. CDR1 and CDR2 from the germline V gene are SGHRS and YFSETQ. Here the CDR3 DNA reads TGCGCCAGCACCCGACAGGACCAAGAGACCCAGTACTTC. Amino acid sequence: CASTRQDQETQYF.

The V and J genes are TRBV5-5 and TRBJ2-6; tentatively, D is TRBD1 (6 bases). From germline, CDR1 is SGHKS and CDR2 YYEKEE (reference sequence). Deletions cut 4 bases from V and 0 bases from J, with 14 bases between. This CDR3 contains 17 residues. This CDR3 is CASSPQGISSGANVLTF. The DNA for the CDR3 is TGTGCCAGCAGCCCGCAGGGGATCAGCTCTGGGGCCAACGTCCTGACTTTC.

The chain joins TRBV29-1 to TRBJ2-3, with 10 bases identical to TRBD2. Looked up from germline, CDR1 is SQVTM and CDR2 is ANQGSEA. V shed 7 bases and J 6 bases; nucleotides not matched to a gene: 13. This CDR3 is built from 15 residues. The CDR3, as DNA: TGCAGCGCCTCTTCGCTAGCGGGAGCAAGTGATACGCAGTATTTT. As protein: CSASSLAGASDTQYF.

CDR3 amino acids: CSVEEGRLPNYGYTF. For the CDR3, the DNA is TGCAGCGTTGAAGAGGGGCGGCTACCTAACTATGGCTACACCTTC. The rearrangement uses TRBV29-1 and TRBJ1-2; D is possibly TRBD1 (5 bases). V was trimmed by 0 bases and J by 0 bases, leaving 11 bases between them. CDR1 is SQVTM and CDR2 is ANQGSEA in the germline V gene. The CDR3 length is 15 residues.

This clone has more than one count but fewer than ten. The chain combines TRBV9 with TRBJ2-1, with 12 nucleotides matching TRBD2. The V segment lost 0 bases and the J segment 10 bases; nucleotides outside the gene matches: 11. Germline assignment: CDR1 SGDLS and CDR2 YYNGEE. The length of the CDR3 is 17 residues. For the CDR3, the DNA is TGTGCCAGCAGCGTAGGACTAGCGGGAGCGATTAATACAGAGCAGTTCTTC. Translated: CASSVGLAGAINTEQFF.

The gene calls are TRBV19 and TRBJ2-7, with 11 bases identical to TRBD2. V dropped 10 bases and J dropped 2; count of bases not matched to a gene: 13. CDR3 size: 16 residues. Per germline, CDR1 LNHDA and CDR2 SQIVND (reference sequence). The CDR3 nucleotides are TGTGCCACCTCCGACCTAGCGGGAGGTTCCCCCTACGAGCAGTACTTC. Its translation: CATSDLAGGSPYEQYF. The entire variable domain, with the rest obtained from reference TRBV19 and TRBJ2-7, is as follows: DGGITQSPKYLFRKEGQNVTLSCEQNLNHDAMYWYRQDPGQGLRLIYYSQIVNDFQKGDIAEGYSVSREKKESFPLTVTSAQKNPTAFYLCATSDLAGGSPYEQYFGPGTRLTVT.

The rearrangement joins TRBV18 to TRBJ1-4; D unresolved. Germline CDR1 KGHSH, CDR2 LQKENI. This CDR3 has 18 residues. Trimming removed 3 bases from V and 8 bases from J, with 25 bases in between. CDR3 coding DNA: TGTGCCAGCTCACCGGCGGCCACCAGATATACCACTGAGGAAAAACTGTTTTTT. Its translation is CASSPAATRYTTEEKLFF.

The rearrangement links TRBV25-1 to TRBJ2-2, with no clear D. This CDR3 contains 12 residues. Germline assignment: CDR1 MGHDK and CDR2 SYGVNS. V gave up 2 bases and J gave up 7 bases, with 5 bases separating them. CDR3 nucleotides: TGTGCCAGCAGTGAAGAAGGCGGGGAGCTGTTTTTT. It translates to CASSEEGGELFF.

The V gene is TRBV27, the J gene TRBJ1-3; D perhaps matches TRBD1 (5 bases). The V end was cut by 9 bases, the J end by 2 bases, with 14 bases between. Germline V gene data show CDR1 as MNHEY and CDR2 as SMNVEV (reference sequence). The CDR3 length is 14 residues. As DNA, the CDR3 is TGTGCCAGTCGACCTCGGGGGGCTGGAAACACCATATATTTT. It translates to CASRPRGAGNTIYF.

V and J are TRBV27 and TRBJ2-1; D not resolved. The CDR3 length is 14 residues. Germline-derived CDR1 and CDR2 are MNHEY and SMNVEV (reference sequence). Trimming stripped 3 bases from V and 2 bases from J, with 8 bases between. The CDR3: CASSFRGTYNEQFF. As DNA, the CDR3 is TGTGCCAGCAGTTTCCGAGGCACCTACAATGAGCAGTTCTTC.

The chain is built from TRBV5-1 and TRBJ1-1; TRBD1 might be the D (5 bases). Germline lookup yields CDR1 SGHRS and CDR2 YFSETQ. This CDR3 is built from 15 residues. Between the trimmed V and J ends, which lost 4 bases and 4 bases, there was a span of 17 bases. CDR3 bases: TGCGCCAGCAGCCAAGCAGGGTGGGGGGTCACTGAAGCTTTCTTT. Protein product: CASSQAGWGVTEAFF.

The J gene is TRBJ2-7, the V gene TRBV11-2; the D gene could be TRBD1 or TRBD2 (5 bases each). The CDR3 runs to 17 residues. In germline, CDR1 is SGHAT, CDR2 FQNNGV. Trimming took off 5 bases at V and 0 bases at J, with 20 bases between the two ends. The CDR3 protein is CASSLQVRGPGSYEQYF. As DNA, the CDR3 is TGTGCCAGCAGCCTCCAAGTTAGGGGACCCGGCTCCTACGAGCAGTACTTC.

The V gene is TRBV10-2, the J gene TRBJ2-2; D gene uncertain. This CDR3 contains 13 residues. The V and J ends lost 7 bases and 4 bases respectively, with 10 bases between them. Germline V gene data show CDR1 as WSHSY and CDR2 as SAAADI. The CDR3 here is CASTQAITGELFF. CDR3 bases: TGCGCCAGCACTCAGGCCATCACCGGGGAGCTGTTTTTT.

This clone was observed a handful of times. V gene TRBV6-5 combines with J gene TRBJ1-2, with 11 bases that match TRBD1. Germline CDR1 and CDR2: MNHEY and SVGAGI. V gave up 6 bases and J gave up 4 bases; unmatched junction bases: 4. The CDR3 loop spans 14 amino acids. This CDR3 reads CASSGQGAVYGYTF. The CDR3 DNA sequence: TGTGCCAGCAGCGGACAGGGGGCGGTCTATGGCTACACCTTC.

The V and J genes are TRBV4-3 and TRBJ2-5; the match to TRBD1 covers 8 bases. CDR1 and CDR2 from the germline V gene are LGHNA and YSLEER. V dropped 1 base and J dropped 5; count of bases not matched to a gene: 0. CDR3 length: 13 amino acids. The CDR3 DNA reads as TGCGCCAGCAGCCAAGGGACAGGGGAGACCCAGTACTTC. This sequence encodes CASSQGTGETQYF.

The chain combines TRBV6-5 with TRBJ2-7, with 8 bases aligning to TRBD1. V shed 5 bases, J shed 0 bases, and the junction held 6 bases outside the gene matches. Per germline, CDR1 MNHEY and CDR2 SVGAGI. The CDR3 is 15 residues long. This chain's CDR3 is CASSGPGGASYEQYF. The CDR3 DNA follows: TGTGCCAGCAGTGGGCCAGGGGGCGCCTCCTACGAGCAGTACTTC.

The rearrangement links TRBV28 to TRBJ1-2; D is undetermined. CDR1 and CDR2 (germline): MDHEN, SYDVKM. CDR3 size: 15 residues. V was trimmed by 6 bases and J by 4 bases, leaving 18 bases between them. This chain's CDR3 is CASSRGQRVPYGYTF. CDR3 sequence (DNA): TGTGCCAGCAGCCGCGGCCAAAGGGTCCCCTATGGCTACACCTTC.

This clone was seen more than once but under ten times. The chain's CDR3 is CASSPSGQEDQPQHF. The CDR3 nucleotides read TGTGCCAGCAGCCCGTCGGGACAGGAAGATCAGCCCCAGCATTTT. The rearrangement joins TRBV7-2 to TRBJ1-5, with TRBD1 matching over 8 bases. Germline CDR1 reads SGHTA; CDR2 reads FQGNSA. The V segment lost 5 bases and the J segment 5 bases; nucleotides outside the gene matches: 8. The CDR3 contains 15 residues. The variable domain in full, completed from reference TRBV7-2 and TRBJ1-5, reads GAGVSQSPSNKVTEKGKDVELRCDPISGHTALYWYRQSLGQGLEFLIYFQGNSAPDKSGLPSDRFSAERTGGSVSTLTIQRTQQEDSAVYLCASSPSGQEDQPQHFGDGTRLSIL.

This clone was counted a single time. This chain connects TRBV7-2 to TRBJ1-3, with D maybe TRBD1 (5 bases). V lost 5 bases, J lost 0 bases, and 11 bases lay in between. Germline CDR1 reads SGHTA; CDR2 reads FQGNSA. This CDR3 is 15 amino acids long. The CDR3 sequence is CASSRQLSSGNTIYF. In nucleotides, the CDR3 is TGTGCCAGCAGCCGACAGTTGAGCTCTGGAAACACCATATATTTT.

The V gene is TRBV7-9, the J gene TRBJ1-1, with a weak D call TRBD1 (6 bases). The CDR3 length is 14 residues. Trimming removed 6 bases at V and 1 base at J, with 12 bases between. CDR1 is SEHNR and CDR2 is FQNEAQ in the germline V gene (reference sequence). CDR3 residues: CASRKGHSNTEAFF. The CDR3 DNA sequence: TGTGCCAGCAGAAAGGGACATTCGAACACTGAAGCTTTCTTT.

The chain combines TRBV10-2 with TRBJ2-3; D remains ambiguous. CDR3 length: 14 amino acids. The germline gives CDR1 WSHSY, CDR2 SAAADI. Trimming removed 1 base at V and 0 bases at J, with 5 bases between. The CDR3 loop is CASSELSSTDTQYF. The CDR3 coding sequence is TGCGCCAGCAGTGAGTTGTCCAGCACAGATACGCAGTATTTT.

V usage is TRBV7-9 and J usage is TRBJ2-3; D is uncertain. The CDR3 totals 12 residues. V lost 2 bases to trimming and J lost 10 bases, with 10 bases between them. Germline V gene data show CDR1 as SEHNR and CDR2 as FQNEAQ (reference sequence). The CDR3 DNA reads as TGTGCCAGCAGCTTAATCGGTTCTGCGCAGTATTTT. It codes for CASSLIGSAQYF.